This passage covers 23 T cell receptor beta chains from one sample sequenced in a study of cytomegalovirus exposure and HLA in healthy donors. Researchers ran the PCR with 60 Vbeta and 13 Jbeta primers. Repertoires were generated with immunoSEQ multiplex PCR, while TCRdb's copy carries only in-frame clones and drops some. The sample records about 100,000 clones, approximately 85% being singletons. The sample consisted of PBMCs. The source is a man aged 25 to 40 in good health and CMV-seronegative.

This clone has just one count. The chain joins TRBV5-1 to TRBJ2-5; D possibly corresponds to TRBD1 (6 bases). There are 15 residues in the CDR3. The germline V gene encodes CDR1 SGHRS and CDR2 YFSETQ. V lost 4 bases and J lost 0, with 13 bases in between. CDR3 coding DNA: TGCGCCAGCAGCCGGGACACAACGTACCAAGAGACCCAGTACTTC. Translation: CASSRDTTYQETQYF.

A single count supports this clone. V gene TRBV19 combines with J gene TRBJ2-1; D perhaps matches TRBD1 (6 bases). Germline CDR1 LNHDA, CDR2 SQIVND (reference sequence). Trimming removed 1 base at V and 7 bases at J, with 29 bases between. CDR3 size: 20 residues. The CDR3 sequence is CASSIGVGATGSLRGNEQFF. The DNA for the CDR3 is TGTGCCAGTAGTATAGGGGTTGGGGCCACAGGGTCCCTAAGGGGGAATGAGCAGTTCTTC.

This chain links TRBV5-1 with TRBJ1-2; 7 positions agree with TRBD1. There are 16 residues in the CDR3. With 4 bases clipped from V and 4 bases from J, the junction kept 13 bases outside the gene matches. CDR1 is SGHRS, CDR2 YFSETQ, per germline. This chain's CDR3 is CASSRTGESLSYGYTF. The CDR3 bases are TGCGCCAGCAGCCGTACAGGGGAGTCATTGAGCTATGGCTACACCTTC.

The chain is built from TRBV5-1 and TRBJ1-2, with a possible D match to TRBD1 (5 bases). V was clipped by 5 bases and J by 3 bases, with 14 bases between them. In germline, CDR1 is SGHRS, CDR2 YFSETQ. The CDR3 totals 14 residues. The CDR3 DNA follows: TGCGCCAGCAGATTTGGTTCGACAGACTATGGCTACACCTTC. This gives the protein CASRFGSTDYGYTF.

This sequence joins TRBV7-9 and TRBJ1-6; TRBD1 matches at 8 bases. CDR1 is SEHNR, CDR2 FQNEAQ, per germline (reference sequence). Trimming cost V 0 bases and J 10 bases; bases outside gene matches: 8. The CDR3 loop spans 16 amino acids. The CDR3 here is CASSLARGQVRSPLHF. CDR3 sequence (DNA): TGTGCCAGCAGCTTAGCGCGGGGACAGGTGCGGTCACCCCTCCACTTT.

V usage is TRBV7-9 and J usage is TRBJ1-4; the D is unclear. Germline-derived CDR1 and CDR2 are SEHNR and FQNEAQ (reference sequence). Deletions cut 3 bases from V and 4 bases from J, with 9 bases between. CDR3 length: 14 amino acids. The CDR3 nucleotides are TGTGCCAGCAGCTTTGACTATGATAATGAAAAACTGTTTTTT. Its translation is CASSFDYDNEKLFF.

The chain is built from TRBV28 and TRBJ2-4, with 10 bases identical to TRBD1. The CDR3 covers 14 residues. Germline V CDR1 and CDR2: MDHEN, SYDVKM. V trimming: 7 bases; J trimming: 8 bases; junction bases outside the gene matches: 8. The chain's CDR3 is CASTARQGADIQYF. The CDR3 bases are TGTGCCAGCACCGCTCGACAGGGGGCGGACATTCAGTACTTC.

In this sample, this clone turned up once. The genes are TRBV2 and TRBJ2-5; 12 nucleotides line up with TRBD2. Losses at the gene ends were 6 bases for V and 4 bases for J; bases not matched to a gene: 3. The CDR3 length is 14 residues. CDR1 and CDR2 from the germline V gene are SNHLY and FYNNEI. The CDR3 DNA follows: TGTGCCAGCAGGACTAGCGGGGGTGTAGAGACCCAGTACTTC. Protein: CASRTSGGVETQYF.

This clone is a singleton in its sample. J is TRBJ1-1 and V is TRBV6-6; D uncertain. The CDR3 runs 13 residues. The ends were cut back, 0 bases at V and 8 bases at J, with 10 bases in the middle. Germline V gene lookup returns CDR1 MNHNY and CDR2 SVGAGI (reference sequence). In nucleotides, the CDR3 is TGTGCCAGCAGTTACTCCCCCAGTGTGGAAGCTTTCTTT. This sequence encodes CASSYSPSVEAFF.

The V call is TRBV19, the J call TRBJ1-1; 10 bases are shared with TRBD1. The ends lost 7 bases at V and 4 bases at J; junction bases unmatched: 6. Germline values: CDR1 LNHDA, CDR2 SQIVND (reference sequence). This CDR3 has 14 residues. The CDR3 DNA sequence: TGTGCCAGTACAACGACAGGGGGCGGCACTGAAGCTTTCTTT. This gives the protein CASTTTGGGTEAFF.

The chain employs TRBV10-3 and TRBJ2-1, with D possibly TRBD2 on 6 matching bases. The CDR3 sequence is 15 residues long. V lost 2 bases, J lost 7 bases, and 15 bases lay in between. Germline-derived CDR1 and CDR2 are ENHRY and SYGVKD. The CDR3 loop is CAISENRGSRNEQFF. The CDR3 DNA follows: TGTGCCATCAGTGAGAACCGGGGGTCGAGAAATGAGCAGTTCTTC.

This clone turned up a few times. The chain links TRBV18 to TRBJ2-1; the match to TRBD2 covers 12 bases. Trimming removed 6 bases from V and 8 bases from J; junction bases left unmatched: 11. This CDR3 spans 16 amino acids. The germline CDR1 and CDR2 sequences are KGHSH and LQKENI. The CDR3 is CASSPSGRALGDEQFF. DNA for the CDR3: TGTGCCAGCTCCCCTAGCGGGAGGGCCCTCGGTGATGAGCAGTTCTTC.

The CDR3 DNA follows: TGTGCCAGCAGCCCAGACAGGGGTGGCTACACCTTC. Protein: CASSPDRGGYTF. The rearrangement links TRBV9 to TRBJ1-2, with 8 bases lining up with TRBD1. Germline-derived CDR1 and CDR2 are SGDLS and YYNGEE. CDR3 length equals 12 residues. V lost 4 bases, J lost 7 bases, and 3 bases stayed unmatched.

The V gene is TRBV28, the J gene TRBJ2-5; D is possibly TRBD1 (8 bases). This CDR3 spans 16 amino acids. V lost 5 bases and J 0 bases, leaving 16 bases between the germline ends. Looked up from germline, CDR1 is MDHEN and CDR2 is SYDVKM. The CDR3, as DNA: TGTGCCAGCAGTGGAGCGGGGACAGGAAACCAAGAGACCCAGTACTTC. Protein sequence: CASSGAGTGNQETQYF.

The V call is TRBV6-5, the J call TRBJ2-3; weak D call: TRBD2 (6 bases). The V gene's germline CDR1 is MNHEY and CDR2 SVGAGI. Trimming shortened V by 6 bases and J by 1 base, and 14 bases separated the two germline ends. This CDR3 has 15 residues. CDR3 nucleotides: TGTGCCAGCAGCCCCCACCGCGGGGGCACAGATACGCAGTATTTT. Protein: CASSPHRGGTDTQYF.

Only one count was recorded for this clone. The genes are TRBV30 and TRBJ2-1; D is unclear. Trimming cost V 2 bases and J 9 bases, with 11 bases left between them. Germline V gene lookup returns CDR1 GTSNPN and CDR2 SVGIG (reference sequence). The CDR3 runs 12 residues. CDR3 coding DNA: TGTGCCTGGAGTACGGCGAGCGCTGAGCAGTTCTTC. Its translation: CAWSTASAEQFF.

The genes are TRBV7-2 and TRBJ2-7; possibly TRBD2 for D (5 bases). Trimming shortened V by 4 bases and J by 2 bases, and 15 bases separated the two germline ends. The CDR3 is made up of 15 amino acids. CDR1 and CDR2 (germline): SGHTA, FQGNSA. For the CDR3, the DNA is TGTGCCAGCAGCTCTTCGTGGCTAGCCCCCTACGAGCAGTACTTC. Amino acids: CASSSSWLAPYEQYF. Variable domain in full (rest from reference TRBV7-2 and TRBJ2-7): GAGVSQSPSNKVTEKGKDVELRCDPISGHTALYWYRQSLGQGLEFLIYFQGNSAPDKSGLPSDRFSAERTGGSVSTLTIQRTQQEDSAVYLCASSSSWLAPYEQYFGPGTRLTVT.

V and J are TRBV7-9 and TRBJ1-1; a possible D gene is TRBD1 (5 bases). Germline values: CDR1 SEHNR, CDR2 FQNEAQ (reference sequence). CDR3 size: 13 residues. With 7 bases removed from V and 5 bases from J, the gap between germline ends came to 14 bases. The CDR3 sequence: CASTPSGGTEAFF. Here the CDR3 DNA reads TGTGCCAGCACTCCTTCTGGGGGGACTGAAGCTTTCTTT.

As for this clone: The same CDR3 also results from other DNA sequences found in this sample. This sequence joins TRBV9 and TRBJ1-2; D uncertain. Germline values: CDR1 SGDLS, CDR2 YYNGEE. The CDR3 totals 13 residues. The V end was cut by 0 bases, the J end by 1 base, with 4 bases between. CDR3 sequence: CASSVARNYGYTF. In DNA, the CDR3 is TGTGCCAGCAGCGTAGCCCGTAACTATGGCTACACCTTC.

This sequence joins TRBV30 and TRBJ1-1, with 8 bases identical to TRBD1. The CDR3 runs 12 residues. After removal of 3 bases from V and 11 bases from J, the junction contained 8 bases not matched to a gene. Germline values: CDR1 GTSNPN, CDR2 SVGIG (reference sequence). The CDR3 is CAWSPNRGTAFF. CDR3 bases: TGTGCCTGGAGCCCAAACAGGGGGACGGCTTTCTTT.

The chain carries TRBV5-4 and TRBJ2-1; 9 nucleotides match TRBD2. Germline V gene lookup returns CDR1 SGHNT and CDR2 YYREEE (reference sequence). There are 16 residues in the CDR3. V was clipped by 0 bases and J by 0 bases; unmatched bases: 1. For the CDR3, the DNA is TGTGCCAGCAGCTTGGGCGGGGGGGCCTCCTACAATGAGCAGTTCTTC. Its translation: CASSLGGGASYNEQFF. Drawing the rest from reference TRBV5-4 and TRBJ2-1, the complete variable domain is ETGVTQSPTHLIKTRGQQVTLRCSSQSGHNTVSWYQQALGQGPQFIFQYYREEENGRGNFPPRFSGLQFPNYSSELNVNALELDDSALYLCASSLGGGASYNEQFFGPGTRLTVL.

This clone was observed a single time. This chain uses TRBV19 with TRBJ1-1; no clear D gene. The CDR3 spans 14 residues. Germline V gene data show CDR1 as LNHDA and CDR2 as SQIVND (reference sequence). Between the trimmed V and J ends, which lost 6 bases and 3 bases, there was a span of 14 bases. The CDR3 reads CASRTGFEDTEAFF. CDR3 in DNA: TGTGCCAGTAGGACGGGTTTTGAGGACACTGAAGCTTTCTTT.

The rearrangement links TRBV10-2 to TRBJ2-1, with 10 positions matching TRBD2. Germline V gene sequence: CDR1 WSHSY, CDR2 SAAADI. CDR3 size: 10 residues. Germline trimming cut 8 bases from V and 16 bases from J; bases unmatched to any gene: 5. The CDR3 sequence is CASGTSGAFF. CDR3 coding DNA: TGCGCCAGCGGAACTAGCGGGGCCTTCTTC.